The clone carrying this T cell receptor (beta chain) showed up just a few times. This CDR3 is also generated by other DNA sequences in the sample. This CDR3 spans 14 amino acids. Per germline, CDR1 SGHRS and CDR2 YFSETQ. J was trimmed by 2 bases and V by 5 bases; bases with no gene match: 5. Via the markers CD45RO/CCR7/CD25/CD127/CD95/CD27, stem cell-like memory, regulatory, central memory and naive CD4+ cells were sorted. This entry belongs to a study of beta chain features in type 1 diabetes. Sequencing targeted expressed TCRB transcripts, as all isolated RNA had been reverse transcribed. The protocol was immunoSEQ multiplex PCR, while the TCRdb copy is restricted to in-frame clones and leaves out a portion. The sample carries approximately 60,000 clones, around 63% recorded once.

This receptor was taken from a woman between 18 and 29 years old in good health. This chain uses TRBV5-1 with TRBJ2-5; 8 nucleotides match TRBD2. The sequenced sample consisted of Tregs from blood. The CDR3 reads CASSQGTRQETQYF. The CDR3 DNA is TGCGCCAGCAGTCAGGGGACTAGACAAGAGACCCAGTACTTC.